A single sample gave rise to the 13 T cell receptor beta chains below, sequenced in a study of T cell repertoires in cytomegalovirus infection. A single record per CDR3 protein comes from TCRdb applying MiXCR to the reads. The repertoire includes approximately 730,000 distinct CDR3 sequences, 30% to 40% of them detected once, and 15% to 20% sits in the top ten. The antigens these receptors bind are not known. Material: cultured PBMCs, obtained from culture after CMV antigen stimulation. The receptor set was obtained from a human donor in good health (CMV status not recorded). Some clones in this sample may be carry-over from other donors' samples.

There are a few counts of this clonotype. The V gene is TRBV25-1, the J gene TRBJ2-5; 8 nucleotides align to TRBD1. The V gene end was trimmed by 3 bases and the J gene end by 5 bases; junction bases not matched to a gene: 2. The CDR3 runs 13 residues. Germline loops: CDR1 MGHDK, CDR2 SYGVNS. The CDR3 bases are TGTGCCAGCAGTGACAGGGGGCACGAGACCCAGTACTTC. Translating it yields CASSDRGHETQYF. The whole variable domain, filled in from reference TRBV25-1 and TRBJ2-5, reads EADIYQTPRYLVIGTGKKITLECSQTMGHDKMYWYQQDPGMELHLIHYSYGVNSTEKGDLSSESTVSRIRTEHFPLTLESARPSHTSQYLCASSDRGHETQYFGPGTRLLVL.

The chain couples TRBV7-8 to TRBJ2-7; TRBD1 agrees at 9 bases. Germline CDR1 SGHVS, CDR2 FQNEAQ. V lost 1 base and J lost 3; bases outside the gene matches: 4. The CDR3 has 15 residues. The CDR3 reads CASSLGGTGHYEQYF. CDR3 DNA sequence: TGTGCCAGCAGCTTAGGTGGGACAGGGCACTACGAGCAGTACTTC.

The chain uses TRBV6-1 and TRBJ2-4; 8 bases match TRBD1. The CDR3 runs to 13 residues. Germline V lookup: CDR1 MNHNS, CDR2 SASEGT. The V segment lost 10 bases and the J segment 6 bases; nucleotides outside the gene matches: 8. The CDR3 DNA is TGTGCCACCGCGACAGGGGAAGGAAACATTCAGTACTTC. Amino acid sequence: CATATGEGNIQYF.

This rearrangement joins TRBV4-3 to TRBJ1-2; D is perhaps TRBD1 (6 bases). Between the trimmed V and J ends, which lost 3 bases and 7 bases, there was a span of 15 bases. The CDR3 is made up of 14 amino acids. Germline CDR1 is LGHNA and CDR2 is YSLEER. CDR3 sequence: CASSHSSGAGGYTF. The CDR3 DNA reads TGCGCCAGCAGCCATTCCTCAGGGGCGGGTGGCTACACCTTC.

Regarding this clonotype: An end of the junction does not agree with germline; a read error may underlie this. The chain links TRBV4-1 to TRBJ2-1, with TRBD2 matching 7 bases. The CDR3 totals 19 residues. Per the germline V gene, CDR1 is MGHRA and CDR2 is YSYEKL. This CDR3 is CASSQAKSAPGGSNDEQFF. The CDR3 DNA reads TGTGCCAGCAGCCAAGCCAAAAGCGCCCCCGGGGGGTCGAACGATGAGCAGTTCTTC.

This clonotype has only a few counts. V gene TRBV12-3 or TRBV12-4 combines with J gene TRBJ2-1, with D maybe TRBD2 (5 bases). This CDR3 spans 15 amino acids. The V and J ends lost 8 bases and 1 base respectively, with 15 bases between them. The CDR3 sequence is CASAMAGRSYNEQFF. Here the CDR3 DNA reads TGTGCCAGCGCTATGGCGGGTCGATCCTACAATGAGCAGTTCTTC.

About this clonotype itself: Compared with germline, one end of the junction differs, possibly owing to a read error. The rearrangement joins TRBV7-2 to TRBJ2-1, with D maybe TRBD2 (5 bases). The CDR3 loop spans 15 amino acids. Germline CDR1 and CDR2: SGHTA and FQGNSA. The CDR3 is CANSLGRSSYNEQFF. Written as DNA, the CDR3 is TGTGCCAACAGCTTAGGGAGAAGCTCCTACAATGAGCAGTTCTTC.

V is TRBV11-2 and J is TRBJ1-1; D is possibly TRBD1 (6 bases). V was pared by 3 bases and J by 4 bases, with 15 bases between. Germline CDR1 is SGHAT and CDR2 is FQNNGV. CDR3 length: 15 amino acids. As DNA, the CDR3 is TGTGCCAGCAGCTTGATGACAGGCCTTTCCACTGAAGCTTTCTTT. Protein sequence: CASSLMTGLSTEAFF.

This clonotype was found once. CDR3: CASSTISAGGGNIQYF. The CDR3, as DNA: TGTGCCAGCTCAACGATATCAGCGGGAGGGGGAAACATTCAGTACTTC. The chain is built from TRBV18 and TRBJ2-4; 10 positions match TRBD2. With V trimmed by 5 bases and J by 6 bases, 10 bases remained unmatched. The CDR3 has 16 amino acids. CDR1 is KGHSH, CDR2 LQKENI, per germline.

This clonotype was observed a few times. The CDR3 DNA is TGTGCCAGTAGTATAGGGCAGTTCGGGGCCAAAAACATTCAGTACTTC. Translated: CASSIGQFGAKNIQYF. V is TRBV19 and J is TRBJ2-4; D is unresolved. CDR3 length: 16 amino acids. CDR1 and CDR2 (germline): LNHDA, SQIVND (reference sequence). With 1 base removed from V and 1 base from J, the gap between germline ends came to 11 bases. Supplemented by reference TRBV19 and TRBJ2-4, the full variable domain reads DGGITQSPKYLFRKEGQNVTLSCEQNLNHDAMYWYRQDPGQGLRLIYYSQIVNDFQKGDIAEGYSVSREKKESFPLTVTSAQKNPTAFYLCASSIGQFGAKNIQYFGAGTRLSVL.

This chain connects TRBV6-6 to TRBJ2-7; D could derive from TRBD1 or TRBD2 (5 bases each). The CDR3 totals 16 residues. In germline, CDR1 is MNHNY, CDR2 SVGAGI (reference sequence). With 2 bases removed from V and 1 base from J, the gap between germline ends came to 15 bases. The CDR3 nucleotides are TGTGCCAGCAGTTACGGGGGAAGGGTAGTTTCCTACGAGCAGTACTTC. This sequence encodes CASSYGGRVVSYEQYF.

The CDR3 DNA reads as TGTGCCAGCAGCGGAACTAGCGGGGATGACATTCAGTACTTC. Encoded protein: CASSGTSGDDIQYF. This rearrangement joins TRBV5-5 to TRBJ2-4; 10 bases match TRBD2. This CDR3 contains 14 residues. Germline loops: CDR1 SGHKS, CDR2 YYEKEE (reference sequence). The J segment lost 8 bases and the V segment lost 4 bases, leaving 6 bases of the junction unmatched.

The chain employs TRBV4-3 and TRBJ1-5, with 7 bases identical to TRBD1. The trim removed 0 bases at V and 12 bases at J, leaving 5 bases unmatched. CDR1 LGHNA and CDR2 YSLEER come from the germline V gene. The CDR3 is made up of 13 amino acids. CDR3: CASSQEGGDFQHF. The CDR3 DNA reads as TGCGCCAGCAGCCAAGAAGGGGGCGATTTCCAGCATTTT.